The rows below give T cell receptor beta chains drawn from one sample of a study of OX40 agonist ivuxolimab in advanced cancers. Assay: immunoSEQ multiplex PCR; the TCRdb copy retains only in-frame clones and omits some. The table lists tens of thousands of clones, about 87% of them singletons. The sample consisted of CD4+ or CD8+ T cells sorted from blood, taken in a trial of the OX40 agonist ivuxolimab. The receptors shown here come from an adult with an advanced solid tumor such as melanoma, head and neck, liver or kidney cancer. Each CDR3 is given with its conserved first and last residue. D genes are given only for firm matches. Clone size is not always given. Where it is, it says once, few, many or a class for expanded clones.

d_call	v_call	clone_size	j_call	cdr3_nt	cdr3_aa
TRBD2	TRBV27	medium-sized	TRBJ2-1	TGTGCCAGCAGTCCCCAATACTCTAGCGGAGAATACAATGAGCAGTTCTTC	CASSPQYSSGEYNEQFF
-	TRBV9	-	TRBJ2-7	TGTGCCAGCAGCGTGGGAGTCGGTGCGTACGAGCAGTACTTC	CASSVGVGAYEQYF
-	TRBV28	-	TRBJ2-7	TGTGCCAGCAGCCCGGCGGGCGGGTACGAGCAGTACTTC	CASSPAGGYEQYF
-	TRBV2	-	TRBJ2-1	TGTGCCAGCAGTGAAACTTACGGGGACTTAATTCGGGTTAATGAGCAGTTCTTC	CASSETYGDLIRVNEQFF
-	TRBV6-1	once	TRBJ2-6	TGTGCCAGCAGTGTCGACCTCTGGACATCTGGGGCCAACGTCCTGACTTTC	CASSVDLWTSGANVLTF
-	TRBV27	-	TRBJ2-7	TGTGCCAGCAGTTTAGGAACCTCCTACGAGCAGTACTTC	CASSLGTSYEQYF
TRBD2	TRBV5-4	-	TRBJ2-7	TGTGCCAGCAGCGTGGGAGGGAGTGGGTACGAGCAGTACTTC	CASSVGGSGYEQYF
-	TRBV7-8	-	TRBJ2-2	TGTGCCAGCAGCTTGGTTGTTGGTTGGACCGGGGAGCTGTTTTTT	CASSLVVGWTGELFF
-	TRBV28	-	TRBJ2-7	TGTGCCAGCAGTTTACTCCGGGACCCCGAGCAGTACTTC	CASSLLRDPEQYF
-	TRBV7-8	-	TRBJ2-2	TGTGCCAGCAGCTCACTTGTTATGTTGGGGCCCGGTAGGAGCGGGGAGCTGTTTTTT	CASSSLVMLGPGRSGELFF
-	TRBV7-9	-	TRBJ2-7	TGTGCCAGCAGTGGAGGGGGTTTTACCTACGAGCAGTACTTC	CASSGGGFTYEQYF
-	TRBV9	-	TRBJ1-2	TGTGCCAACAGCGTAGCCGAGACAGAGGGTTACTATGGCTACACCTTC	CANSVAETEGYYGYTF
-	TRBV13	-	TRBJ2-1	TGTGCCAGCAGCCCCACCGGGCGGGTAGCTGGTGAGCAGTTCTTC	CASSPTGRVAGEQFF
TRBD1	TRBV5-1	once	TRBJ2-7	TGCGCCAGCAGCCCCGGGACAGGAGCCTACGAGCAGTACTTC	CASSPGTGAYEQYF
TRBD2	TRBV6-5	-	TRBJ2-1	TGTGCCAGCAGTTACTCTACTAGCGGGGTGATTAATGAGCAGTTCTTC	CASSYSTSGVINEQFF
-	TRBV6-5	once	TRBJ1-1	TGTGCCAGCAGTTACGGGACAACCGAAGCTTTCTTT	CASSYGTTEAFF
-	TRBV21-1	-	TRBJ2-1	TGTGCCAGCAGCAAAGGCAGGAACAATGAGCAGTTCTTC	CASSKGRNNEQFF
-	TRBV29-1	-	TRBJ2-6	TGCAGCGTTGAGGTGCACCACTCTGGGGCCAACGTCCTGACTTTC	CSVEVHHSGANVLTF
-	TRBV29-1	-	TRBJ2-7	TGCAGCGTTGGCAGGGGCTACTCCTACGAGCAGTACTTC	CSVGRGYSYEQYF
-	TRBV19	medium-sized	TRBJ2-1	TGTGCCAGTAGTATAGGCCAGTCCCTCTACAATGAGCAGTTCTTC	CASSIGQSLYNEQFF
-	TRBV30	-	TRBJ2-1	TGTGCCTGGGAACAGGGATTCGGTGAGCAGTTCTTC	CAWEQGFGEQFF
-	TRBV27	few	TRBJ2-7	TGTGCCAGCAGTACCTCCCCGCCGACTAGGACTACTTTCGAGCAGTACTTC	CASSTSPPTRTTFEQYF
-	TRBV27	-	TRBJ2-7	TGTGCCAGCAGGCAACAGCAGACCTTCGGGGAGCAGTACTTC	CASRQQQTFGEQYF
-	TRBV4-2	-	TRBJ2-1	TGTGCCAGCAGCCAAGATCTAAATAGCTTCTACAATGAGCAGTTCTTC	CASSQDLNSFYNEQFF